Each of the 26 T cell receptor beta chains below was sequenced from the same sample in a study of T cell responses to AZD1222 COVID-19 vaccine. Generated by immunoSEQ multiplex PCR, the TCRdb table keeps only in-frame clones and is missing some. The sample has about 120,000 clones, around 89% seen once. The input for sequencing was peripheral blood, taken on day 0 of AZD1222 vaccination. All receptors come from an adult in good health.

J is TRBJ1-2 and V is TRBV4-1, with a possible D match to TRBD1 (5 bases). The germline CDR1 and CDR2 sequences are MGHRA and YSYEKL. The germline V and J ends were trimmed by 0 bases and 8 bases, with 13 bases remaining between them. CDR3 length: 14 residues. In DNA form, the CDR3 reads TGCGCCAGCAGCCAAGAAGGTCGGGGGTCAGGCTACACCTTC. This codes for CASSQEGRGSGYTF.

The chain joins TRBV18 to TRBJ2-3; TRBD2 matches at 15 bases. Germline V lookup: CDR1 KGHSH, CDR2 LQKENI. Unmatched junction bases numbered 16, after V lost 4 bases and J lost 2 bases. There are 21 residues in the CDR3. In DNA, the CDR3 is TGTGCCAGCTCACAAATCCCGGGACTAGCGGGAGGATGGGGGACCACAGATACGCAGTATTTT. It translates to CASSQIPGLAGGWGTTDTQYF.

CDR3 region: CASSGRYEKLFF. The CDR3 DNA reads as TGTGCCAGCAGTGGACGTTACGAAAAACTGTTTTTT. The gene calls are TRBV2 and TRBJ1-4; D remains ambiguous. The CDR3 runs to 12 residues. The V end lost 4 bases, the J end lost 8 bases, and 8 bases lay between the germline ends. Looked up from germline, CDR1 is SNHLY and CDR2 is FYNNEI.

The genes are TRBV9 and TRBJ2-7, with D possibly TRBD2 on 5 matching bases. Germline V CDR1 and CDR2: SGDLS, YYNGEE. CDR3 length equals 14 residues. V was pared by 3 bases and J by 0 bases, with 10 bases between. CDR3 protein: CASSAGAVSYEQYF. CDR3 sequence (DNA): TGTGCCAGCAGCGCCGGAGCGGTCTCCTACGAGCAGTACTTC.

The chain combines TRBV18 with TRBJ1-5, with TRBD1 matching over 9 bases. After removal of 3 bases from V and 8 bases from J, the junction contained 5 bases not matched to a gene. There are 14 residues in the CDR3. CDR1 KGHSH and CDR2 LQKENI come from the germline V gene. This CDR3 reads CASSPLQGAEPQHF. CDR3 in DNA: TGTGCCAGCTCACCTCTACAGGGGGCCGAGCCCCAGCATTTT.

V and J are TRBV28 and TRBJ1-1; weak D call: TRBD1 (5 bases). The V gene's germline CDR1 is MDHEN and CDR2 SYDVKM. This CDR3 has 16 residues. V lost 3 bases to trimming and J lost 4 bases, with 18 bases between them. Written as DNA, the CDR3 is TGTGCCAGCAGTTTTTACGGGACGCAGGGACTCACTGAAGCTTTCTTT. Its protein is CASSFYGTQGLTEAFF.

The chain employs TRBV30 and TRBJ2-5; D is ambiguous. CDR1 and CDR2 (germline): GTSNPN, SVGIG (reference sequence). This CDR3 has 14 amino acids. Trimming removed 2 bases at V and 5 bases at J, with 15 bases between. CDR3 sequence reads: CAWSPVLPGETQYF. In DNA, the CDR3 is TGTGCCTGGAGTCCCGTCCTACCTGGGGAGACCCAGTACTTC.

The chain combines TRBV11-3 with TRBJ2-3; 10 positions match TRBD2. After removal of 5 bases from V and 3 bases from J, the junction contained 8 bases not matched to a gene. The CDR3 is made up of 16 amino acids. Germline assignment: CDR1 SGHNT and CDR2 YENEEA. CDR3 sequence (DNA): TGTGCCAGCAGCCGGCAAGCGGGGGGGAAGACAGATACGCAGTATTTT. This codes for CASSRQAGGKTDTQYF.

The CDR3 sequence: CASSLQPGGNQPQHF. CDR3 nucleotide sequence: TGCGCCAGCAGCTTGCAGCCTGGGGGCAATCAGCCCCAGCATTTT. The chain carries TRBV5-1 and TRBJ1-5; D is undetermined. Trimming left V 1 base short and J 2 bases short, with 10 bases between. This CDR3 has 15 residues. Germline assignment: CDR1 SGHRS and CDR2 YFSETQ.

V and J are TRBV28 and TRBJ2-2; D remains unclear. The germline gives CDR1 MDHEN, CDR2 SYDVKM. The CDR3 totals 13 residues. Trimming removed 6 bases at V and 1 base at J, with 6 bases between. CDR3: CASRPLNTGELFF. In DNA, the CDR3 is TGTGCCAGCAGGCCATTGAACACCGGGGAGCTGTTTTTT.

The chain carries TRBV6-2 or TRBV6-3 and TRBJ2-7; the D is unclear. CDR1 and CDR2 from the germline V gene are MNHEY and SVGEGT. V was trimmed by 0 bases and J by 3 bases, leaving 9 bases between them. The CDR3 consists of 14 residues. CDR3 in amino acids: CASSYSAIGYEQYF. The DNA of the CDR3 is TGTGCCAGCAGTTACTCCGCTATCGGCTACGAGCAGTACTTC.

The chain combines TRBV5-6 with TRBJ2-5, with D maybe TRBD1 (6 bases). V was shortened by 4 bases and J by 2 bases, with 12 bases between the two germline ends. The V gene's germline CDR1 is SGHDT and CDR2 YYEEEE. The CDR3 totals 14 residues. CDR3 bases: TGTGCCAGCAGCCGGCCGACAGGTCAAGAGACCCAGTACTTC. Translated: CASSRPTGQETQYF. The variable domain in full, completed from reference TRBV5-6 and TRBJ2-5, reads DAGVTQSPTHLIKTRGQQVTLRCSPKSGHDTVSWYQQALGQGPQFIFQYYEEEERQRGNFPDRFSGHQFPNYSSELNVNALLLGDSALYLCASSRPTGQETQYFGPGTRLLVL.

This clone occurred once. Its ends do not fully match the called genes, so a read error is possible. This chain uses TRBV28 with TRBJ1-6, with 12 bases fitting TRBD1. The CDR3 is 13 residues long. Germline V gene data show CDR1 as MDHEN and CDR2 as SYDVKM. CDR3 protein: CASSLGQGAPPHF. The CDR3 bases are TGTGCCAGCAGCCTGGGACAGGGGGCCCCCCCCCACTTT.

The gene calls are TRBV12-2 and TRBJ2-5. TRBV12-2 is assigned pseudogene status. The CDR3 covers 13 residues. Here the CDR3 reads CASRLVLAETQYF. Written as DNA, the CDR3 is TGTGCAAGTCGCTTAGTCCTCGCTGAGACCCAGTACTTC.

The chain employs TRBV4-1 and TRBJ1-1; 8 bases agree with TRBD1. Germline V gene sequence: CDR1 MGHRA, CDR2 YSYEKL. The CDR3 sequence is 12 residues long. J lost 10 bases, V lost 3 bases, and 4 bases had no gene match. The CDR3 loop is CASSHLDRVAFF. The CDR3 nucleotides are TGCGCCAGCAGCCACTTGGACAGGGTAGCTTTCTTT.

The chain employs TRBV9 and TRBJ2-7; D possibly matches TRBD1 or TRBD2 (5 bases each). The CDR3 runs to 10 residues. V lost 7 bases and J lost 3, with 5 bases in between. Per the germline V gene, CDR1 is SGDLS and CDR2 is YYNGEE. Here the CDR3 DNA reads TGTGCCAGCGGGGGCTACGAGCAGTACTTC. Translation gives CASGGYEQYF.

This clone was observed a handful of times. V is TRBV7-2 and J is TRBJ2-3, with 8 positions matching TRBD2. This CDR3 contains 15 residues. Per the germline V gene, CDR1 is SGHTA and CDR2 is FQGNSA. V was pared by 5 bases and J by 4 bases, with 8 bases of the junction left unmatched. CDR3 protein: CASSRGTSRADTQYF. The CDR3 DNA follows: TGTGCCAGCAGCCGCGGGACTAGTCGCGCAGATACGCAGTATTTT.

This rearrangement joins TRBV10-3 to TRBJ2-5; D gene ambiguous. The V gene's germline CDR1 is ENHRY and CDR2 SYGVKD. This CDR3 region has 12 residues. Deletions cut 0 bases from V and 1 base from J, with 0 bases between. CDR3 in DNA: TGTGCCATCAGTGAGTCCCAAGAGACCCAGTACTTC. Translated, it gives CAISESQETQYF.

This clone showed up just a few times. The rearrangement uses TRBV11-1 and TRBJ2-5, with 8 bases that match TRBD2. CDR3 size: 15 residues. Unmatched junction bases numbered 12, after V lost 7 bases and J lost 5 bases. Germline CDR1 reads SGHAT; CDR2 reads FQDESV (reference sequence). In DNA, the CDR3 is TGTGCCAGCACCGCAGACGGGAGGGAGCGGGAGACCCAGTACTTC. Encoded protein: CASTADGRERETQYF.

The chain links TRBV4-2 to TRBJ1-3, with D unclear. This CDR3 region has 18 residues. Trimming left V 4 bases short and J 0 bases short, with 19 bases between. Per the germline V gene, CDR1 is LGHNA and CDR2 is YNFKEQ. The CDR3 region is CASSLSLAAVTSGNTIYF. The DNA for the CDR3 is TGTGCCAGCAGCCTGAGTTTGGCAGCCGTAACCTCTGGAAACACCATATATTTT.

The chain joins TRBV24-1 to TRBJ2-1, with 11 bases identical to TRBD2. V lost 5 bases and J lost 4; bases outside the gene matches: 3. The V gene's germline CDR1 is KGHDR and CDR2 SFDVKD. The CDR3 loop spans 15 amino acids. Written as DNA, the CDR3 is TGTGCCACCAGTGTGGGACTAGCGGCATACAATGAGCAGTTCTTC. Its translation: CATSVGLAAYNEQFF.

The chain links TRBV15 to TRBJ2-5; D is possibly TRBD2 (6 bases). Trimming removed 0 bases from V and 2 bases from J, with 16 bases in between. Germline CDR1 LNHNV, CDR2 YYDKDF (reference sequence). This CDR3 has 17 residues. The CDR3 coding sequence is TGTGCCACCAGCAGAGATGGAGGGTCCGTGGGGCAAGAGACCCAGTACTTC. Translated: CATSRDGGSVGQETQYF.

The CDR3 DNA sequence: TGTGCCTGGTCCTCTCGGGAGGGTACTGAAGCTTTCTTT. It codes for CAWSSREGTEAFF. V usage is TRBV30 and J usage is TRBJ1-1; D gene ambiguous. The germline V gene has CDR1 GTSNPN and CDR2 SVGIG (reference sequence). Trimming took 5 bases from V and 5 from J, leaving 15 bases between them. The CDR3 runs to 13 residues.

The CDR3 DNA reads as TGTGCCAGTGCCTTGGGTTATGAGCAGTTCTTC. The encoded protein is CASALGYEQFF. The chain is built from TRBV25-1 and TRBJ2-1; no definite D call. Trimming pared 9 bases from V and 8 bases from J, leaving 11 bases between. The germline gives CDR1 MGHDK, CDR2 SYGVNS. This CDR3 comprises 11 residues.

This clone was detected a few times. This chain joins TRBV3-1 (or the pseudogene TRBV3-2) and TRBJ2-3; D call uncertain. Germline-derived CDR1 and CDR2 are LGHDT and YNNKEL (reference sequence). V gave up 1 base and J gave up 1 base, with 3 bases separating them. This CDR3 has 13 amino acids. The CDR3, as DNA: TGTGCCAGCAGCCAAGGGGGCACAGATACGCAGTATTTT. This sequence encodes CASSQGGTDTQYF.

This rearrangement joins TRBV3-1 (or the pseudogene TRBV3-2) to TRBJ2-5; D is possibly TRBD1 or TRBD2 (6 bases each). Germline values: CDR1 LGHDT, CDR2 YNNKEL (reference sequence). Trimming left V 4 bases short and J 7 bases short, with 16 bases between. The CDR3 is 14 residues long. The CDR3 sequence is CASSPMGGGTTQYF. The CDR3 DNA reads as TGTGCCAGCAGCCCTATGGGGGGCGGGACGACCCAGTACTTC.